The 28 T cell receptor beta chains given below trace back to one sample, sequenced in a study of HIV-infected patients and healthy controls. The repertoire came from unfractionated whole blood and reflected all unsorted peripheral T cells. Alpha and beta constant-region primers primed reverse transcription of around 500 ng RNA. Each of the alpha and beta chains got its own library through chain-specific third strand synthesis with indices. MiXCR was run by TCRdb on the 5' RACE reads, yielding one entry per CDR3 protein. The table records around 5,000 distinct CDR3 sequences, 20% to 25% of them present only once. The sample was blood, taken before antiretroviral therapy. The receptors were gathered from an adult with HIV infection.

By sample share, this clonotype is large. The rearrangement joins TRBV12-5 to TRBJ2-3; D is perhaps TRBD1 or TRBD2 (5 bases each). This CDR3 is 15 amino acids long. In germline, CDR1 is LGHNT, CDR2 FRNRAP. Trimming stripped 1 base from V and 4 bases from J, with 12 bases between. The CDR3 sequence: CASGLGRSGPDTQYF. The CDR3 DNA is TGTGCTAGTGGTTTGGGACGATCGGGACCAGATACGCAGTATTTT. The entire variable domain, with the rest obtained from reference TRBV12-5 and TRBJ2-3, is as follows: DARVTQTPRHKVTEMGQEVTMRCQPILGHNTVFWYRQTMMQGLELLAYFRNRAPLDDSGMPKDRFSAEMPDATLATLKIQPSEPRDSAVYFCASGLGRSGPDTQYFGPGTRLTVL.

On this clonotype: An end of the junction does not agree with germline; a read error may underlie this. The V call is TRBV11-3, the J call TRBJ2-1, with 11 nucleotides matching TRBD2. Germline V gene data show CDR1 as SGHNT and CDR2 as YENEEA. This CDR3 has 17 residues. The CDR3 DNA sequence: TGTGCCAGCAGCTTAGGGCTAGCGGGGGGACGACGGGGTGAGCAGTTATTC. Translated: CASSLGLAGGRRGEQLF.

This clonotype appeared a few times. The chain links TRBV5-6 to TRBJ2-7; 7 bases line up with TRBD1. V lost 2 bases and J lost 1; bases outside the gene matches: 6. The germline V gene has CDR1 SGHDT and CDR2 YYEEEE. CDR3 size: 15 residues. The chain's CDR3 is CASSFPGTASYEQYF. CDR3 DNA: TGTGCCAGCAGCTTTCCCGGGACAGCTTCCTACGAGCAGTACTTC.

By its share, this clonotype is medium-sized. The rearrangement links TRBV9 to TRBJ2-7; the D is unclear. Germline V gene sequence: CDR1 SGDLS, CDR2 YYNGEE. The CDR3 runs to 12 residues. The V end lost 0 bases, the J end lost 3 bases, and 4 bases lay between the germline ends. The CDR3, as DNA: TGTGCCAGCAGCGTAGAGGACTACGAGCAGTACTTC. Protein: CASSVEDYEQYF. Together with reference TRBV9 and TRBJ2-7, the CDR3 gives the full variable domain: DSGVTQTPKHLITATGQRVTLRCSPRSGDLSVYWYQQSLDQGLQFLIQYYNGEERAKGNILERFSAQQFPDLHSELNLSSLELGDSALYFCASSVEDYEQYFGPGTRLTVT.

This clonotype came up many times. The chain combines TRBV4-1 with TRBJ2-1, with TRBD1 identical over 8 bases. Losses at the gene ends were 6 bases for V and 2 bases for J; bases not matched to a gene: 6. The length of the CDR3 is 15 residues. CDR1 and CDR2 from the germline V gene are MGHRA and YSYEKL. CDR3 bases: TGCGCCAGCAGAAGGACAGGGATCGCCTACAATGAGCAGTTCTTC. Its protein is CASRRTGIAYNEQFF.

In its sample, this clonotype ranks as medium-sized. The chain employs TRBV19 and TRBJ1-5, with TRBD1 identical over 7 bases. In germline, CDR1 is LNHDA, CDR2 SQIVND (reference sequence). This CDR3 contains 15 residues. V gave up 5 bases and J gave up 1 base; unmatched junction bases: 5. CDR3 protein: CASSAVQGSNQPQHF. The CDR3 coding sequence is TGTGCCAGTAGTGCGGTACAGGGGAGCAATCAGCCCCAGCATTTT.

This chain connects TRBV11-1 to TRBJ2-2; 9 nucleotides match TRBD1. V lost 4 bases to trimming and J lost 9 bases; unmatched junction nucleotides: 6. Germline CDR1 SGHAT, CDR2 FQDESV (reference sequence). The length of the CDR3 is 14 residues. CDR3 in amino acids: CASSSWTGDWELFF. The CDR3 coding sequence is TGTGCCAGCAGCTCGTGGACAGGGGACTGGGAGCTGTTTTTT. Full variable domain (remainder filled in from reference TRBV11-1 and TRBJ2-2): EAEVAQSPRYKITEKSQAVAFWCDPISGHATLYWYRQILGQGPELLVQFQDESVVDDSQLPKDRFSAERLKGVDSTLKIQPAELGDSAMYLCASSSWTGDWELFFGEGSRLTVL.

Many counts were recorded for this clonotype. The chain recombines TRBV5-1 with TRBJ2-3, with unresolved D. The CDR3 consists of 13 residues. Trimming pared 2 bases from V and 2 bases from J, leaving 6 bases between. Looked up from germline, CDR1 is SGHRS and CDR2 is YFSETQ. CDR3 in DNA: TGCGCCAGCAGCTTAACCCCCACAGATACGCAGTATTTT. It specifies CASSLTPTDTQYF.

This clonotype was seen a handful of times. A much larger clonotype is one base distant, so this may be a read error. This chain uses TRBV10-3 with TRBJ2-3; 12 bases line up with TRBD2. J was trimmed by 4 bases and V by 6 bases; bases with no gene match: 5. CDR1 and CDR2 from the germline V gene are ENHRY and SYGVKD. CDR3 size: 15 residues. CDR3 residues: CAISGLAGWPDTQYF. CDR3 coding DNA: TGTGCCATCAGCGGACTAGCGGGGTGGCCAGATACGCAGTATTTT.

The V call is TRBV11-2, the J call TRBJ1-2; 8 bases are shared with TRBD1. CDR1 SGHAT and CDR2 FQNNGV come from the germline V gene. With 4 bases clipped from V and 5 bases from J, the junction kept 12 bases outside the gene matches. This CDR3 spans 16 amino acids. The CDR3 coding sequence is TGTGCCAGCAGCTATAGGATGGGGGACAGGCTTTATGGCTACACCTTC. Residues: CASSYRMGDRLYGYTF. The full variable domain, its missing parts supplied by reference TRBV11-2 and TRBJ1-2, is EAGVAQSPRYKIIEKRQSVAFWCNPISGHATLYWYQQILGQGPKLLIQFQNNGVVDDSQLPKDRFSAERLKGVDSTLKIQPAKLEDSAVYLCASSYRMGDRLYGYTFGSGTRLTVV.

This clonotype was detected a few times. The chain joins TRBV28 to TRBJ1-2, with D uncertain. The CDR3 runs 15 residues. V lost 1 base to trimming and J lost 3 bases, with 12 bases between them. CDR1 is MDHEN and CDR2 is SYDVKM in the germline V gene. The chain's CDR3 is CASSLSPGIYYGYTF. CDR3 nucleotide sequence: TGTGCCAGCAGTTTATCCCCCGGGATATACTATGGCTACACCTTC.

This clonotype was seen ten or more times. The chain couples TRBV4-1 to TRBJ1-3, with D hard to call. Looked up from germline, CDR1 is MGHRA and CDR2 is YSYEKL. This CDR3 spans 14 amino acids. Trimming cost V 1 base and J 0 bases, with 4 bases left between them. CDR3 residues: CASSQAISGNTIYF. Here the CDR3 DNA reads TGCGCCAGCAGCCAAGCCATCTCTGGAAACACCATATATTTT.

This clonotype counts as medium-sized (0.01 to 0.1%). The DNA for the CDR3 is TGCGCCAGCACCGGGACAGGGCTTCAGGACGAGCAGTACTTC. Protein sequence: CASTGTGLQDEQYF. V gene TRBV10-2 combines with J gene TRBJ2-7; 9 bases match TRBD1. Germline values: CDR1 WSHSY, CDR2 SAAADI. The junction had 9 bases not matched to a gene; V was cut back by 7 bases and J by 5 bases. This CDR3 has 14 amino acids.

This clonotype was seen ten or more times. The V and J genes are TRBV4-3 and TRBJ2-3, with D perhaps matching TRBD1 (6 bases). The CDR3 loop spans 14 amino acids. Per the germline V gene, CDR1 is LGHNA and CDR2 is YSLEER. V lost 3 bases, J lost 0 bases, and 7 bases lay in between. The CDR3 sequence is CASSQTGSTDTQYF. The CDR3 DNA sequence: TGCGCCAGCAGCCAGACAGGCAGCACAGATACGCAGTATTTT.

This clonotype occurred a few times. The chain is built from TRBV6-4 and TRBJ1-2; D ambiguous. The CDR3 loop spans 13 amino acids. The ends were cut back, 9 bases at V and 3 bases at J, with 14 bases in the middle. Germline values: CDR1 MRHNA, CDR2 SNTAGT. CDR3 sequence (DNA): TGTGCCAGGGGGTGGAGGGAAGACTATGGCTACACCTTC. It yields the protein CARGWREDYGYTF.

This clonotype was counted at least ten times. The chain carries TRBV3-1 and TRBJ2-1, with D possibly being TRBD2 (6 bases). CDR1 is LGHDT, CDR2 YNNKEL, per germline (reference sequence). This CDR3 is 17 amino acids long. Between the trimmed V and J ends, which lost 0 bases and 2 bases, there was a span of 14 bases. CDR3 in DNA: TGTGCCAGCAGCCAAGATCGAGGAGGGTTAGCCTACAATGAGCAGTTCTTC. This gives the protein CASSQDRGGLAYNEQFF.

CDR3 protein: CASSQQVPGAIADTQYF. The DNA for the CDR3 is TGCGCCAGCAGCCAACAGGTGCCTGGAGCTATAGCAGATACGCAGTATTTT. This chain joins TRBV4-1 and TRBJ2-3; no firm D call. The CDR3 has 17 residues. Germline CDR1 MGHRA, CDR2 YSYEKL. The V end was cut by 2 bases, the J end by 4 bases, with 19 bases between.

This clonotype was seen more than once but under ten times. The V gene is TRBV2, the J gene TRBJ2-7; perhaps D is TRBD1 or TRBD2 (7 bases each). V was pared by 9 bases and J by 3 bases, with 24 bases between. The CDR3 is 16 residues long. CDR1 SNHLY and CDR2 FYNNEI come from the germline V gene. This chain's CDR3 is CAREGKGQGGSYEQYF. As DNA, the CDR3 is TGTGCCAGAGAAGGGAAGGGTCAGGGGGGGAGCTACGAGCAGTACTTC.

This clonotype was counted a few times. A much more abundant neighbour one base away suggests this may be a read error. The CDR3 coding sequence is TGTGCCAGCAGCCAATTACCGTGGACTAGCGCCGTGGAGCTGTTTTTT. The encoded protein is CASSQLPWTSAVELFF. The chain employs TRBV3-1 and TRBJ2-2; TRBD2 aligns across 9 bases. The CDR3 extends over 16 amino acids. Germline loops: CDR1 LGHDT, CDR2 YNNKEL (reference sequence). The ends lost 2 bases at V and 10 bases at J; junction bases unmatched: 11.

The chain couples TRBV11-2 to TRBJ2-2; 11 nucleotides match TRBD2. V shed 8 bases and J 7 bases; nucleotides not matched to a gene: 18. This CDR3 is built from 18 residues. Germline-derived CDR1 and CDR2 are SGHAT and FQNNGV. This CDR3 is CASLRLAGPTAGVGELFF. The CDR3 region has the DNA TGTGCCAGCCTTCGACTAGCGGGGCCTACCGCTGGGGTCGGGGAGCTGTTTTTT.

Of note for this clonotype: With a much larger clone just one base away, this may be a read error. The chain couples TRBV5-1 to TRBJ2-5; 8 bases agree with TRBD1. The V segment lost 4 bases and the J segment 5 bases; nucleotides outside the gene matches: 13. The germline CDR1 and CDR2 sequences are SGHRS and YFSETQ. The CDR3 loop spans 16 amino acids. CDR3 sequence reads: CASSRLCGQGVETQYF. The CDR3 region has the DNA TGCGCCAGCAGCCGGCTGTGTGGACAGGGTGTGGAGACCCAGTACTTC.

This clonotype has only a few counts. The chain carries TRBV3-1 and TRBJ2-7; D is unclear. V dropped 0 bases and J dropped 12 bases, with 9 bases sitting between them. The CDR3 runs 11 residues. Germline CDR1 is LGHDT and CDR2 is YNNKEL (reference sequence). The CDR3 DNA reads as TGTGCCAGCAGCCAAGAAGGAACATCGTACTTC. Translation: CASSQEGTSYF.

Turning to this clonotype: A much more abundant neighbour one base away suggests this may be a read error. The chain carries TRBV10-2 and TRBJ1-6; no clear D gene. Germline lookup yields CDR1 WSHSY and CDR2 SAAADI. This CDR3 contains 16 residues. The CDR3 region is CASSEREVLYNSPLNF. CDR3 DNA: TGCGCCAGCAGTGAGCGGGAGGTACTCTATAATTCACCCCTCAACTTT.

The rearrangement links TRBV7-8 to TRBJ2-3, with unresolved D. Per the germline V gene, CDR1 is SGHVS and CDR2 is FQNEAQ. CDR3 length: 15 residues. V was shortened by 0 bases and J by 2 bases, with 9 bases between the two germline ends. CDR3: CASSLARFSTDTQYF. The CDR3 DNA reads TGTGCCAGCAGCTTAGCTAGGTTTTCCACAGATACGCAGTATTTT.

The table lists this clonotype with many counts. The chain has TRBV6-8 and TRBJ2-7; no clear D gene. Germline CDR1 MNHGY, CDR2 SAAAGT. The CDR3 runs to 15 residues. Trimming took off 2 bases at V and 0 bases at J, with 11 bases between the two ends. The CDR3 DNA follows: TGTGCCAGCAGTTACCGGGCAGCACTCTCCTACGAGCAGTACTTC. This codes for CASSYRAALSYEQYF.

This chain connects TRBV5-4 to TRBJ2-2; possible D gene TRBD1, 6 bases. This CDR3 has 15 residues. V lost 0 bases, J lost 3 bases, and 9 bases lay in between. Germline assignment: CDR1 SGHNT and CDR2 YYREEE (reference sequence). CDR3 amino acids: CASSLGTVDTGELFF. The DNA of the CDR3 is TGTGCCAGCAGCTTGGGGACAGTCGACACCGGGGAGCTGTTTTTT. The full variable domain, rest sourced from reference TRBV5-4 and TRBJ2-2, is ETGVTQSPTHLIKTRGQQVTLRCSSQSGHNTVSWYQQALGQGPQFIFQYYREEENGRGNFPPRFSGLQFPNYSSELNVNALELDDSALYLCASSLGTVDTGELFFGEGSRLTVL.

A few counts support this clonotype. The chain couples TRBV11-1 to TRBJ2-1, with D perhaps matching TRBD2 (5 bases). This CDR3 region has 15 residues. The V gene lost 2 bases and the J gene lost 9 bases, with 17 bases spanning the gap. The germline V gene encodes CDR1 SGHAT and CDR2 FQDESV (reference sequence). CDR3 residues: CASSLCPPSYCEQFF. CDR3 sequence (DNA): TGTGCCAGCAGCTTATGTCCCCCTAGCTACTGTGAGCAGTTCTTC.

The J gene is TRBJ2-5, the V gene TRBV4-2; D unclear. Trimming cost V 0 bases and J 4 bases, with 3 bases left between them. The CDR3 is made up of 12 amino acids. The germline V gene has CDR1 LGHNA and CDR2 YNFKEQ. CDR3 nucleotides: TGTGCCAGCAGCCAAGATAGAGAGACCCAGTACTTC. This encodes CASSQDRETQYF.